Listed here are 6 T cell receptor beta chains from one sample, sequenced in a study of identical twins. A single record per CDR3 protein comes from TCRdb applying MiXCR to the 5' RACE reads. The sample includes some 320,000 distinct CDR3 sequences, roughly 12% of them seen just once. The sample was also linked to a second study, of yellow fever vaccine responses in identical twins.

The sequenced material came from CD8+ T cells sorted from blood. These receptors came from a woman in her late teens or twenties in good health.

CDR3 amino acids: CASSRKGGGPETQYF. The CDR3 DNA reads as TGTGCCAGCAGCCGTAAAGGGGGGGGGCCGGAGACCCAGTACTTC. The chain has TRBV7-7 and TRBJ2-5, with a weak D call TRBD2 (7 bases). V lost 5 bases and J 5 bases, leaving 18 bases between the germline ends. Germline V lookup: CDR1 SSHAT, CDR2 FNYEAQ (reference sequence). The CDR3 has 15 amino acids.

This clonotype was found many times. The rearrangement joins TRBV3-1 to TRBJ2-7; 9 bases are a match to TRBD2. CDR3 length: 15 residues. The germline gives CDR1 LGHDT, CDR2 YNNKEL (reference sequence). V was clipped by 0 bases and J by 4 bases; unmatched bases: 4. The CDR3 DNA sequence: TGTGCCAGCAGCCAAGAAGGCGGGAGGGCATACGAGCAGTACTTC. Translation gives CASSQEGGRAYEQYF.

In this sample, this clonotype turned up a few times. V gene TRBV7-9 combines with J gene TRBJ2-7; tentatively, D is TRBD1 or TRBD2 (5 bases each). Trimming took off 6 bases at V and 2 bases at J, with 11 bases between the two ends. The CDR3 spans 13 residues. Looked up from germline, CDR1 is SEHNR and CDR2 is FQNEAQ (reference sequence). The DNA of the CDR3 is TGTGCCAGCAGTGGGGGATCAGCCTACGAGCAGTACTTC. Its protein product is CASSGGSAYEQYF. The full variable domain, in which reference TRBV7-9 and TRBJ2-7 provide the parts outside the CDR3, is DTGVSQNPRHKITKRGQNVTFRCDPISEHNRLYWYRQTLGQGPEFLTYFQNEAQLEKSRLLSDRFSAERPKGSFSTLEIQRTEQGDSAMYLCASSGGSAYEQYFGPGTRLTVT.

CDR3 loop: CASNHAGAGTGTYNEQFF. In DNA form, the CDR3 reads TGTGCCAGCAACCACGCCGGGGCGGGGACAGGGACTTACAATGAGCAGTTCTTC. The V call is TRBV12-3 or TRBV12-4, the J call TRBJ2-1; 9 bases match TRBD1. The junction had 17 bases not matched to a gene; V was cut back by 7 bases and J by 4 bases. CDR3 length: 18 residues.

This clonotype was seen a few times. The CDR3 DNA is TGTGCCAGCAGCTCCACGACCGGCCCCGGGGTGAACACTGAAGCTTTCTTT. Amino acids: CASSSTTGPGVNTEAFF. V is TRBV7-8 and J is TRBJ1-1; no reliable D call. CDR1 SGHVS and CDR2 FQNEAQ come from the germline V gene. The CDR3 has 17 amino acids. V gave up 4 bases and J gave up 0 bases, with 18 bases separating them.

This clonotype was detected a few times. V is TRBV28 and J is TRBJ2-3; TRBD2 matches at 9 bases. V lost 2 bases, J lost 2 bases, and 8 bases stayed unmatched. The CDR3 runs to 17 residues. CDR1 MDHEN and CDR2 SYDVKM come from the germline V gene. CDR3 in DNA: TGTGCCAGCAGTTTAGAGGGCGGGAGGGCCGACACAGATACGCAGTATTTT. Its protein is CASSLEGGRADTDTQYF.